This T cell receptor beta chain was captured in a study of blood T cell repertoires in COVID-19. Study-wide context: The study drew acute and convalescent COVID-19 samples from the United States, Italy and Spain. Sources were T cells, B-cell-depleted T cells, or PBMCs; the material itself was cDNA or gDNA.

Profiling relied on immunoSEQ multiplex PCR, and the TCRdb table lists in-frame clones only, not all of them. The sample holds about 280,000 clones, 88% seen once. The trim removed 2 bases at V and 3 bases at J, leaving 4 bases unmatched. CDR1 is SGDLS, CDR2 YYNGEE, per germline. CDR3 length: 14 amino acids. All enrollees were roughly 18 to 89 years old and from 24 US areas. Sequenced sample: PBMCs or T cells enriched from blood (not recorded which). The source of this sequence is an older woman in a cohort exposed to, infected with or recovered from COVID-19 (not recorded which). The chain is built from TRBV9 and TRBJ2-7, with TRBD1 matching over 8 bases. The CDR3 nucleotides are TGTGCCAGCAGCGTCGGGACAGGATACTACGAGCAGTACTTC. The encoded protein is CASSVGTGYYEQYF.